This entry lists 5 T cell receptor beta chains sequenced from one sample in a study of blood T cells in healthy people across ages. PCR was performed a second time for 7 to 11 cycles using a sample-barcoded 5' primer and a J-beta primer mix. TCRdb redid the calling of the 5' RACE reads with MiXCR, one entry per CDR3 protein. The table lists over 600,000 distinct CDR3 sequences, 20% to 25% of them singletons. Material for sequencing was blood. The receptors were gathered from a man aged 70-80 years in good health.

The chain is built from TRBV5-1 and TRBJ1-4; D gene ambiguous. Germline lookup yields CDR1 SGHRS and CDR2 YFSETQ. The V end lost 4 bases, the J end lost 7 bases, and 17 bases lay between the germline ends. The CDR3 has 15 residues. The chain's CDR3 is CASSQDLKYGEKLFF. The CDR3 DNA is TGCGCCAGCAGCCAGGACCTAAAATACGGTGAAAAACTGTTTTTT.

V is TRBV28 and J is TRBJ2-5, with D perhaps TRBD2 (6 bases). Near its end, the DNA agrees better with TRBJ2-1, so the J call may be wrong. Germline values: CDR1 MDHEN, CDR2 SYDVKM. The CDR3 covers 15 residues. Here the CDR3 DNA reads TGTGCCAGCAGTTTACTGGAGGGCCAGAACAATGAGCAGTTCTTC. It translates to CASSLLEGQNNEQFF.

This chain links TRBV28 with TRBJ2-3; 8 positions agree with TRBD1. The CDR3 is 17 residues long. Germline loops: CDR1 MDHEN, CDR2 SYDVKM. With V trimmed by 5 bases and J by 0 bases, 10 bases remained unmatched. DNA for the CDR3: TGTGCCAGCAGTCCCCTGGGACAGGCCACTAGCACAGATACGCAGTATTTT. It translates to CASSPLGQATSTDTQYF.

This clonotype occurred a few times. The genes are TRBV3-1 and TRBJ2-5; the match to TRBD2 covers 7 bases. The J call may be mistaken, given a closer DNA end match to TRBJ2-1. Germline V gene sequence: CDR1 LGHDT, CDR2 YNNKEL (reference sequence). The CDR3 covers 15 residues. CDR3 residues: CASSQAGGLVGEQFF. The CDR3 DNA follows: TGTGCCAGCAGCCAAGCGGGAGGTCTTGTTGGTGAGCAGTTCTTC.

Only a few counts were recorded for this clonotype. This chain joins TRBV5-1 and TRBJ2-3; 10 positions match TRBD2. CDR3 length equals 17 residues. Germline assignment: CDR1 SGHRS and CDR2 YFSETQ. Trimming at V came to 6 bases and at J to 1 base, leaving 11 bases not matched to a gene. The CDR3 bases are TGCGCCAGCAAATTCCTAGCGGGAGAAGTTGGCACAGATACGCAGTATTTT. Protein: CASKFLAGEVGTDTQYF.